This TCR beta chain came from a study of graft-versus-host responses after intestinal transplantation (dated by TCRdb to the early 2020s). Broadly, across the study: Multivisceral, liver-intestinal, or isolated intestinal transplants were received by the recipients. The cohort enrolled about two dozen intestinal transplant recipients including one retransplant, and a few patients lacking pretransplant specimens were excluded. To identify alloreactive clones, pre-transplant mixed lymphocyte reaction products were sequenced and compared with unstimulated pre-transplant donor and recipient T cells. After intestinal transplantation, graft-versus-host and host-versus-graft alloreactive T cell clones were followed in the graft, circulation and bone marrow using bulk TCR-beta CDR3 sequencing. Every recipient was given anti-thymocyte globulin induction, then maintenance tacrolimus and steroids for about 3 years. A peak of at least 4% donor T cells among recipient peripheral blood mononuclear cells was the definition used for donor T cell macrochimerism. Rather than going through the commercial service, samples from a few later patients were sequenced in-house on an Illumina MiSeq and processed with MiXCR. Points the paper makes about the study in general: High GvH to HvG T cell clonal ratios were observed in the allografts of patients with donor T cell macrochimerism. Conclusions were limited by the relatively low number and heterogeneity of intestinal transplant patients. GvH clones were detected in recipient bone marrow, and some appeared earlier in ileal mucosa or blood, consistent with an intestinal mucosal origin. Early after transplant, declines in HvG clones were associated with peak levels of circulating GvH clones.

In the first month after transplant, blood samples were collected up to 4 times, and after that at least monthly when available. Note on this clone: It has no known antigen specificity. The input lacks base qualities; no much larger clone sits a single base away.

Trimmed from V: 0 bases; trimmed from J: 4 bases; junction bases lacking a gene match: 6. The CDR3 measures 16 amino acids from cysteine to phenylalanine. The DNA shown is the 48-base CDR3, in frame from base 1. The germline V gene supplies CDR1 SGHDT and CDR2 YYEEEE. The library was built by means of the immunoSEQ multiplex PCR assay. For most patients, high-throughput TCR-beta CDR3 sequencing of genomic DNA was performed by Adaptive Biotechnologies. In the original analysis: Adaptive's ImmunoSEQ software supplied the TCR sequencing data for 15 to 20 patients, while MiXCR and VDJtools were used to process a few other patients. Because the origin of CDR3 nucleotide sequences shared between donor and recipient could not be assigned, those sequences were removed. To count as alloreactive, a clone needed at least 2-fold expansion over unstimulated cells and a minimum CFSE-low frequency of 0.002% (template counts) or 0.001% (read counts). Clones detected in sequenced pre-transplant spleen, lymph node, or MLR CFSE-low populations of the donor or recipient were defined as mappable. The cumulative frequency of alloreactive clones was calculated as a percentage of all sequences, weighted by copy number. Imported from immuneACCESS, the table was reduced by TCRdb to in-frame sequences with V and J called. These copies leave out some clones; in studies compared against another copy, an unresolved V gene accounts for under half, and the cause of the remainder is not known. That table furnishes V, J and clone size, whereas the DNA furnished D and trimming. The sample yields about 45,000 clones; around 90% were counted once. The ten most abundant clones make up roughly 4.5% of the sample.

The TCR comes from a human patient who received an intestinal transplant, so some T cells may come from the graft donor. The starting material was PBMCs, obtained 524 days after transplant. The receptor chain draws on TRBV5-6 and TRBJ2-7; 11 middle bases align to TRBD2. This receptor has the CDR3 CASSLAGSSGRYEQYF. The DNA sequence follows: TGTGCCAGCAGCTTGGCCGGATCTAGCGGGAGGTACGAGCAGTACTTC.